This is a list of T cell receptor beta chains from one sample in a study of control samples from healthy donors and cancer patients. The data were produced by immunoSEQ multiplex PCR, yet TCRdb's version contains in-frame clones alone and is incomplete. Seen here are 100,000 to 150,000 clones, 80% to 95% observed once, and the top ten hold around 0.52%. Sequenced: PBMCs. Receptor source: an elderly man with head and neck cancer. Each CDR3 is given with its conserved first and last residue. The D gene is left open where the match is weak. Clone size appears in some rows only: once, few, many, or a class for an expanded clone.

CASSLEAALNEQFF | TGCGCCAGCAGCTTGGAGGCAGCTCTCAATGAGCAGTTCTTC | . | TRBV5-1 | once | TRBJ2-1
CASGKRGGEDTQYF | TGTGCCAGCGGTAAACGGGGGGGAGAGGATACGCAGTATTTT | TRBD2 | TRBV6-5 | . | TRBJ2-3
CASSMVGHRTSGSSYEQYF | TGTGCCAGTAGTATGGTGGGTCACCGGACTAGCGGTAGCTCCTACGAGCAGTACTTC | TRBD2 | TRBV19 | . | TRBJ2-7
CASRPGGPYGYTF | TGTGCCAGCCGACCCGGGGGCCCCTATGGCTACACCTTC | . | TRBV25-1 | few | TRBJ1-2
CASSSGPQGLRGTSGELFF | TGTGCCAGCAGCTCAGGGCCGCAGGGACTTAGGGGGACTTCCGGGGAGCTGTTTTTT | . | TRBV7-2 | . | TRBJ2-2
CASSNGNEQYF | TGCGCCAGCAGCAACGGGAACGAGCAGTACTTC | . | TRBV5-1 | . | TRBJ2-7
CASSPSTDTQYF | TGTGCCAGCAGTCCCAGCACAGATACGCAGTATTTT | . | TRBV12-3/TRBV12-4 | once | TRBJ2-3
CASSLYLGSMNTEAFF | TGTGCCAGCAGCTTATATCTGGGGAGCATGAACACTGAAGCTTTCTTT | . | TRBV7-2 | . | TRBJ1-1
CAISVAGGLENIQYF | TGTGCCATCAGTGTAGCGGGAGGGCTCGAAAACATTCAGTACTTC | TRBD2 | TRBV10-3 | . | TRBJ2-4
CASSSLTATSSYEQYF | TGTGCCAGCAGCTCCCTGACCGCAACGAGCTCCTACGAGCAGTACTTC | . | TRBV5-6 | . | TRBJ2-7
CASSDRGGDTQYF | TGTGCCAGCAGTGATAGGGGAGGGGATACGCAGTATTTT | TRBD2 | TRBV2 | . | TRBJ2-3